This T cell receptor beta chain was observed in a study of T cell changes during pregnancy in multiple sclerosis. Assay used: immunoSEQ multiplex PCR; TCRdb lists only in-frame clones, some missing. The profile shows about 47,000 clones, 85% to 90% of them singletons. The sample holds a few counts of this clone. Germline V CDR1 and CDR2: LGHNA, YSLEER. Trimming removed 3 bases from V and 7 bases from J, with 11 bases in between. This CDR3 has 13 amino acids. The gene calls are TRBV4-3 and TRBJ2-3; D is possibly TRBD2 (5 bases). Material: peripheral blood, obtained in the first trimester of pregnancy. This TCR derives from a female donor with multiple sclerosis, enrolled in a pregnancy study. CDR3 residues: CASSHETGNTQYF. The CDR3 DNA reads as TGCGCCAGCAGCCATGAAACGGGAAATACGCAGTATTTT.